The 2 T cell receptor beta chains reported below all come from one sample, sequenced in a study of T cells in tuberculosis. Measured with immunoSEQ multiplex PCR; TCRdb has only the in-frame clones, and not every one. The top ten hold around 1.8% of the sample, which has more than 70,000 clones, more than 75% seen once. After thawing and overnight rest, PBMC were stained with GMM-loaded CD1B tetramer, viability dye and anti-CD3 for sorting. C32 glucose monomycolate from Rhodococcus equi was loaded onto the CD1B tetramers. Sequenced material: CD1b-GMM tetramer-negative cells sorted from PBMCs. These TCRs come from an adult woman with latent tuberculosis.

This clone was found once. This chain uses TRBV7-6 with TRBJ2-2, with 8 bases fitting TRBD2. The J segment lost 6 bases and the V segment lost 1 base, leaving 7 bases of the junction unmatched. The germline V gene has CDR1 SGHVS and CDR2 FNYEAQ. The CDR3 covers 16 residues. The CDR3 coding sequence is TGTGCCAGCAGCTTAGTTGCGGGGGGAAACGCCGGGGAGCTGTTTTTT. Translated, it gives CASSLVAGGNAGELFF.

With regard to this clone: Mismatch with germline at one junction end may stem from a read error. The V and J genes are TRBV7-7 and TRBJ2-5, with TRBD1 as a possible D gene (6 bases). There are 14 residues in the CDR3. Germline V gives CDR1 SSHAT, CDR2 FNYEAQ (reference sequence). The CDR3 sequence is CASSLAGRGETQYF. The CDR3 nucleotides read TGTGCTAGCAGCTTAGCTGGCAGGGGTGAGACCCAGTACTTC.